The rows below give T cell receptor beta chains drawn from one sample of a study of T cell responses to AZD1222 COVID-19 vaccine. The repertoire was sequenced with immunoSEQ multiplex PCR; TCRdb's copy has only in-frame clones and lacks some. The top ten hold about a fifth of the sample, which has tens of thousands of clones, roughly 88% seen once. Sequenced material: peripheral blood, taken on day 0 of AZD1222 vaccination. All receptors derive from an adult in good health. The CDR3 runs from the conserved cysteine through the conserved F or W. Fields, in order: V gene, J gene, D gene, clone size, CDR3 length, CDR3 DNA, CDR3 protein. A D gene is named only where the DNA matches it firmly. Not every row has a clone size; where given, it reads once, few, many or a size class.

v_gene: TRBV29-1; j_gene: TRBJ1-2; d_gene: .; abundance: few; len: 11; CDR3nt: TGCAGCGTTCATCGGAACTATGGCTACACCTTC; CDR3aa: CSVHRNYGYTF
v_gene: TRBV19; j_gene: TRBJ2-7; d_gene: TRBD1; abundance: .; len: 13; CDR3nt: TGTGCCAGTAGTTGGGACAGGGACTACGAGCAGTACTTC; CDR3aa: CASSWDRDYEQYF
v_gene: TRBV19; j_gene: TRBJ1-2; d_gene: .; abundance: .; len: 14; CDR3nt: TGTGCCAGTAGTATAAGGGACAACATCCGTGGCTACACCTTC; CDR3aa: CASSIRDNIRGYTF
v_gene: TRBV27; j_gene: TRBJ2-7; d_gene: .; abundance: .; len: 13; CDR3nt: TGTGCCAGCAGTCCCCGAAAGCACTACGAGCAGTACTTC; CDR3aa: CASSPRKHYEQYF
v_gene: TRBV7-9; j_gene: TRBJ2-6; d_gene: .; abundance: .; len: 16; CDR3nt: TGTGCCAGCAGCTTAGAGGCGTACAGTGGGGCCAACGTCCTGACTTTC; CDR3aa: CASSLEAYSGANVLTF
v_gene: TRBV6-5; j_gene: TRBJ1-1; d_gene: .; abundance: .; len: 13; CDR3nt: TGTGCCAGCAGTTATCCGGGGAGCTCTGAAGCTTTCTTT; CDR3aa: CASSYPGSSEAFF
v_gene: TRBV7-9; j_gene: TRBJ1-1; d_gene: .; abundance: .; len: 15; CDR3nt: TGTGCCAGCAGCTTATTAGGGGCTGGGGACACTGAAGCTTTCTTT; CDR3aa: CASSLLGAGDTEAFF
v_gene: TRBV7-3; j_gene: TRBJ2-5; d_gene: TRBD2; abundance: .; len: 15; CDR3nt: TGTGCCAGCAGCCTACAGCGGGGGGGGCAAGAGACCCAGTACTTC; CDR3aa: CASSLQRGGQETQYF
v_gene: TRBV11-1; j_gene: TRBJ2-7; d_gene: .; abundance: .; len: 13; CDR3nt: TGTGCCAGCAGCTTATCGGGGACTTACGAGCAGTACTTC; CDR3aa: CASSLSGTYEQYF
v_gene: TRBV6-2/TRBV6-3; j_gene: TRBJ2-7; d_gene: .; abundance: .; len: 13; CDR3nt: TGTGCCAGCAGTTTGAGCAGCTACTACGAGCAGTACTTC; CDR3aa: CASSLSSYYEQYF
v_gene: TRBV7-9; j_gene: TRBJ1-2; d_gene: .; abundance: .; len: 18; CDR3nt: TGTGCCAGCAGCTTAAATGGAATTGGGTCGGGCCTTAACTATGGCTACACCTTC; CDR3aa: CASSLNGIGSGLNYGYTF
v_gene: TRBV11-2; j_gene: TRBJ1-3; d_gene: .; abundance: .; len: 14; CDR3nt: TGTGCCAGCAGCTTACAGGGCTCTGGAAACACCATATATTTT; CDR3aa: CASSLQGSGNTIYF
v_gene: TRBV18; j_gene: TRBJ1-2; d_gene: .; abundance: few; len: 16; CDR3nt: TGTGCCAGCTCACCAAGGGAGACATCGGGGGGCTATGGCTACACCTTC; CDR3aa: CASSPRETSGGYGYTF
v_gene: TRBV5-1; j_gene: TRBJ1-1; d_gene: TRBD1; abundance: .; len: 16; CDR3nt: TGCGCCAGCAGCAAAGTGACAGGGAGGAAAGACACTGAAGCTTTCTTT; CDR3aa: CASSKVTGRKDTEAFF
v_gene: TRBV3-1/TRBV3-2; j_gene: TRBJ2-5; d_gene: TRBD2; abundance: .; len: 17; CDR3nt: TGTGCCAGCAGCCAAGTCGGTGGCGGGGGGCTCCAAGAGACCCAGTACTTC; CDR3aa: CASSQVGGGGLQETQYF
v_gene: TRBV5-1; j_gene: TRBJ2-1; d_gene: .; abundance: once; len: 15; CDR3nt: TGCGCCAGCAGCTCGCTACCGGGACCTGAGAATGAGCAGTTCTTC; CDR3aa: CASSSLPGPENEQFF